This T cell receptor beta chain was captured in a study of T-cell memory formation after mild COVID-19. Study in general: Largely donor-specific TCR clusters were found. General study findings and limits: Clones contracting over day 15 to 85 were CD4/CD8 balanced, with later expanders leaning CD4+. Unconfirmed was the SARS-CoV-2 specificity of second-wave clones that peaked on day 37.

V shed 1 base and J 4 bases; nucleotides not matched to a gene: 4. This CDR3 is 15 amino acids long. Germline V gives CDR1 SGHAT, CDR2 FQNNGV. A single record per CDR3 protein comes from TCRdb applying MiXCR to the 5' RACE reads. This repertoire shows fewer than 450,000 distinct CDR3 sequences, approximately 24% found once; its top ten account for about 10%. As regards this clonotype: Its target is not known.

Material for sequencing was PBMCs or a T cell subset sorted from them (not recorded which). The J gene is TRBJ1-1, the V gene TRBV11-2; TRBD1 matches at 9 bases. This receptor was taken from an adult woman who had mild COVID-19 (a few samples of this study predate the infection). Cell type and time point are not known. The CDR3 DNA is TGTGCCAGCAGCTTAGGGATGACAGGGGGCACTGAAGCTTTCTTT. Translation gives CASSLGMTGGTEAFF.